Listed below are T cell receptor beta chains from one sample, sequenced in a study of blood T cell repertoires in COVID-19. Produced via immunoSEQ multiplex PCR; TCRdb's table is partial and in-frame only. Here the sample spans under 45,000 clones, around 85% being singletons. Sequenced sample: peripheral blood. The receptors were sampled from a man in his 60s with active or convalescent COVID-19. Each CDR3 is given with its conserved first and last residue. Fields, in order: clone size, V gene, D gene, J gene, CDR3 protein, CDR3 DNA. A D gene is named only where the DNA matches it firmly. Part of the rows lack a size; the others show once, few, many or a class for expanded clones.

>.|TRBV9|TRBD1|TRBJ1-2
CASSGIGQGKANYGYTF
TGTGCCAGCAGCGGTATAGGACAGGGGAAGGCTAACTATGGCTACACCTTC
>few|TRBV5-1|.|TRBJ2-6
CASRGGSGANVLTF
TGCGCCAGCAGAGGGGGATCTGGGGCCAACGTCCTGACTTTC
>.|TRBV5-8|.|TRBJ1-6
CASSFWGQGNSPLHF
TGTGCCAGCAGCTTCTGGGGGCAGGGTAATTCACCCCTCCACTTT
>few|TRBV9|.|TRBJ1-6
CASSVGRAGNSPLHF
TGTGCCAGCAGCGTTGGCAGGGCCGGTAATTCACCCCTCCACTTT
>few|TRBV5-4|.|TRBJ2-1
CASRTNTGEQFF
TGTGCCAGCAGAACCAATACTGGTGAGCAGTTCTTC
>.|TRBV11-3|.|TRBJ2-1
CASSLVVSYNEQFF
TGTGCCAGCAGCTTAGTGGTTAGCTACAATGAGCAGTTCTTC
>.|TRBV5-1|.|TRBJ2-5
CASSLVGLQAQETQYF
TGCGCCAGCAGCTTGGTTGGTCTACAGGCGCAAGAGACCCAGTACTTC
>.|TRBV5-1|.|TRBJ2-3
CASSFGGVRTDTQYF
TGCGCCAGCAGCTTTGGCGGAGTGCGTACAGATACGCAGTATTTT
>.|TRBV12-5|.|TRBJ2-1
CASGYEIEQFF
TGTGCTAGTGGTTACGAGATTGAGCAGTTCTTC
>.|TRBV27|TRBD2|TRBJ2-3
CASSFVTSGRPDTQYF
TGTGCCAGCAGCTTTGTGACTAGCGGGCGCCCAGATACGCAGTATTTT
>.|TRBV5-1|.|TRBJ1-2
CASSLAGSGPYGYTF
TGCGCCAGCAGCTTGGCCGGGTCAGGGCCCTATGGCTACACCTTC
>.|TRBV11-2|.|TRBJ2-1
CASSREEQFF
TGTGCCAGCAGCCGCGAGGAGCAGTTCTTC
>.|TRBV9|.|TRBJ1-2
CASSVGEYGYTF
TGTGCCAGCAGCGTAGGCGAGTATGGCTACACCTTC